This TCR beta chain was identified in a study of long-term antiretroviral therapy in people with HIV. Broader study findings: Diversity went up after ART and still fell short of transplant donor controls. Blood collection from about 2004 to 2018 possibly occurred under older ART regimens.

Each donor provided at least one pre-ART PBMC sample and at least two post-ART PBMC samples. Every HIV-positive participant received treatment in the United States. This CDR3 spans 13 amino acids. The V end was cut by 11 bases, the J end by 5 bases, with 16 bases between. Germline V CDR1 and CDR2: ENHRY, SYGVKD. At survey level, the immunoSEQ assay was run in its v3.0 version. Clones were read by immunoSEQ multiplex PCR, and TCRdb kept only the in-frame ones, dropping some. Of tens of thousands of clones listed, 75% to 90% are singletons. As for this clone: Antigen unknown.

The genes are TRBV10-3 and TRBJ1-3, with D unresolved. The input for sequencing was unsorted PBMCs, taken 3.1 years after starting antiretroviral therapy. This TCR was recovered from a woman aged 50 to 60 with HIV. The CDR3 protein is CAVPCVTRNTIYF. The CDR3 DNA is TGTGCCGTCCCTTGTGTGACTAGAAACACCATATATTTT.